This is a list of T cell receptor beta chains from one sample in a study of identical twins. TCRdb ran MiXCR on the 5' RACE reads and lists one entry per CDR3 protein. The repertoire consists of around 230,000 distinct CDR3 sequences, with 5% to 7% occurring once and the leading ten covering roughly 15%. The sample was also reused in another study, on T cells expressing NK-cell markers.

Sequenced material: CD8+ T cells sorted from blood. These receptors came from a woman between 18 and 30 years old in good health. Each CDR3 is given with its conserved first and last residue. D genes are given only for firm matches. Size is omitted from some rows. Given values are once, few, many or a class for expanded clones.

>few|TRBJ2-1|TRBD2|TRBV9
TGTGCCAGCAGCCTGAGACTAGCGGGCTACCATTCCAATGAGCAGTTCTTC
CASSLRLAGYHSNEQFF
>many|TRBJ1-5|-|TRBV15
TGTGCCACCAGCAGAGAGTTGGGGACTCAGCCCCAGCATTTT
CATSRELGTQPQHF
>medium-sized|TRBJ2-3|TRBD2|TRBV6-4
TGTGCCAGCAGTGACAGCGGGGGGGCAGATACGCAGTATTTT
CASSDSGGADTQYF
>few|TRBJ2-6|-|TRBV5-1
TGCGCCAGCAGCTCTACACCCTCTGGGGCCAACGTCCTGACTTTC
CASSSTPSGANVLTF
>-|TRBJ2-7|-|TRBV7-9
TGTGCCAGCAGCCCGCCGGGCGGGCGTACAAACGGCTACGAGCAGTACTTC
CASSPPGGRTNGYEQYF
>few|TRBJ2-7|-|TRBV6-1
TGTGCCAGCAGTGAAGCGCTGCCTACCTACGAGCAGTACTTC
CASSEALPTYEQYF
>many|TRBJ2-1|TRBD1|TRBV7-9
TGTGCCAGCAGCAAGGCCGGACAGGGTGAGCAGTTCTTC
CASSKAGQGEQFF
>many|TRBJ1-2|-|TRBV12-3/TRBV12-4
TGTGCCAGCAGCCCCGCCCTGGCAGGCGCCTTC
CASSPALAGAF
>many|TRBJ1-1|-|TRBV11-2
TGTGCCAGCAGCTCTCCAACTGAAGCTTTCTTT
CASSSPTEAFF
>few|TRBJ1-2|TRBD1|TRBV7-9
TGTGCCAGCAGCTTAACCGGGACAGGGGTGAGAGGCTACACCTTC
CASSLTGTGVRGYTF
>many|TRBJ2-3|-|TRBV6-5
TGTGCCAGCAGTTACGCGGATACGCAGTATTTT
CASSYADTQYF
>-|TRBJ2-1|TRBD1|TRBV20-1
TGCAGTGCTAGAGAGACAGGGTACTACAATGAGCAGTTCTTC
CSARETGYYNEQFF
>many|TRBJ2-6|-|TRBV4-2
TGTGCCAGCAGCCCTGGACTGGGAGGGGCCAACGTCCTGACTTTC
CASSPGLGGANVLTF
>few|TRBJ2-7|-|TRBV9
TGTGCCAGCAGCGTAGGGGGCGGTGCAGCCTACGAGCAGTACTTC
CASSVGGGAAYEQYF
>few|TRBJ1-2|-|TRBV30
TGTGCCTGGAAAGAGGGGAGCGGCTACACCTTC
CAWKEGSGYTF
>-|TRBJ1-2|TRBD1|TRBV20-1
TGCAGTGCTAGAGATCCGCAGGGGGCGAACTATGGCTACACCTTC
CSARDPQGANYGYTF
>many|TRBJ2-7|TRBD1|TRBV6-1
TGTGCCAGCAGCCGATGGACAGGGACCTCCTACGAGCAGTACTTC
CASSRWTGTSYEQYF
>many|TRBJ1-6|-|TRBV9
TGTGCCAGCAGCTCCAGCCCCGGGGTTGGTTATAATTCACCCCTCCACTTT
CASSSSPGVGYNSPLHF
>-|TRBJ2-1|-|TRBV9
TGTGCCAGCAGCGTAGGCGGGGCTACCAATGAGCAGTTCTTC
CASSVGGATNEQFF
>few|TRBJ2-7|-|TRBV5-4
TGTGCCGGGTTTCCGACTGGTAGCTCCTACGAGCAGTACTTC
CAGFPTGSSYEQYF
>few|TRBJ2-7|TRBD1|TRBV27
TGTGCCACCAAGACCGGGACAGGGGCCTACGAGCAGTACTTC
CATKTGTGAYEQYF
>many|TRBJ2-5|-|TRBV12-3/TRBV12-4
TGTGCCAGCCTCCTGGGTAACCAAGAGACCCAGTACTTC
CASLLGNQETQYF
>-|TRBJ2-3|-|TRBV12-3/TRBV12-4
TGTGCCAGCAGTCTTAATAGCGGTTATACGCAGTATTTT
CASSLNSGYTQYF
>-|TRBJ1-5|-|TRBV6-2/TRBV6-3
TGTGCCAGCAGTTACGACGAGGGGAGCAATCAGCCCCAGCATTTT
CASSYDEGSNQPQHF
>few|TRBJ2-1|TRBD2|TRBV7-9
TGTGCCAGCAGCTTGGGACTAGCTGATGAGCAGTTCTTC
CASSLGLADEQFF
>-|TRBJ1-1|TRBD1|TRBV9
TGTGCCAGCAGCGGGAGACAGGGCGCTGAAGCTTTCTTT
CASSGRQGAEAFF
>few|TRBJ2-1|-|TRBV2
TGTGCCAGCACGGCTAAGGAGCAGTTCTTC
CASTAKEQFF
>many|TRBJ1-1|-|TRBV10-2
TGCGCCAGCACCCTAACAGGGCCCACTGAAGCTTTCTTT
CASTLTGPTEAFF
>few|TRBJ2-3|TRBD2|TRBV4-2
TGTGCCAGCAGCGAGCGGGAGTTCACAGATACGCAGTATTTT
CASSEREFTDTQYF
>few|TRBJ2-7|TRBD1|TRBV19
TGTGCCAGTAGCCGTCCGGGACAGGGGTCCTACGAGCAGTACTTC
CASSRPGQGSYEQYF
>-|TRBJ2-2|-|TRBV7-8
TGTGCCAGCAGCCAGATAACAGGGAACACCGGGGAGCTGTTTTTT
CASSQITGNTGELFF
>many|TRBJ2-7|-|TRBV5-1
TGCGCCAGCAGCTTGAAGCTGGGAGGCGGGACCTCCTACGAGCAGTACTTC
CASSLKLGGGTSYEQYF
>-|TRBJ1-5|-|TRBV5-6
TGTGCCAGCAGCCAACAGGTTTATAGCAATCAGCCCCAGCATTTT
CASSQQVYSNQPQHF
>many|TRBJ2-5|TRBD2|TRBV12-3/TRBV12-4
TGTGCCAGCAGTTTAGTCCTAGCGGGGGTCCAAGAGACCCAGTACTTC
CASSLVLAGVQETQYF
>-|TRBJ2-1|-|TRBV6-4
TGTGCCAGCAGTCACGGACTAAGCTCCTACAATGAGCAGTTCTTC
CASSHGLSSYNEQFF
>-|TRBJ2-1|-|TRBV19
TGTGCCAGTAGTACGGTCCAGCGGAGCTCCTACAATGAGCAGTTCTTC
CASSTVQRSSYNEQFF
>many|TRBJ1-2|-|TRBV6-5
TGTGCCAGCAGTTACAACCCAGCTAACTATGGCTACACCTTC
CASSYNPANYGYTF
>few|TRBJ2-1|-|TRBV5-1
TGCGCCAGCAGCTTTGAAGACCCCTCCTACAATGAGCAGTTCTTC
CASSFEDPSYNEQFF
>few|TRBJ2-7|-|TRBV6-1
TGTGCCAGCAGCTCCTGGGAGGGGGCACCCTACGAGCAGTATTTC
CASSSWEGAPYEQYF
>many|TRBJ2-5|-|TRBV9
TGTGCCAGCAGCGTAGAAGGGTGGCGAGAGACCCAGTACTTC
CASSVEGWRETQYF